The T cell receptor (beta chain) under discussion was sequenced for a study of blood T cell repertoires in COVID-19. Overall study context: The origin of the acute and convalescent COVID-19 samples was the United States, Italy and Spain. The cDNA or gDNA used as material had been derived from T cells, B-cell-depleted T cells, or PBMCs.

Unmatched junction bases numbered 6, after V lost 0 bases and J lost 7 bases. The CDR3 loop spans 15 amino acids. Germline-derived CDR1 and CDR2 are SGHRS and YFSETQ. Method: immunoSEQ multiplex PCR; TCRdb's copy keeps in-frame clones and lacks some. Among approximately 200,000 clones listed, roughly 89% were seen once. Source material: PBMCs or T cells enriched from blood (not recorded which). V is TRBV5-1 and J is TRBJ2-3; 9 nucleotides match TRBD2. This receptor was obtained from a woman in her thirties or forties with acute COVID-19. CDR3 residues: CASSLAGGGANTQYF. In nucleotides, the CDR3 is TGCGCCAGCAGCTTGGCGGGCGGGGGGGCGAATACGCAGTATTTT.